The next 15 T cell receptor beta chains were all read from a single sample in a study of cytomegalovirus exposure and HLA in healthy donors. Both 60 Vbeta primers and 13 Jbeta primers went into the PCR. The method was immunoSEQ multiplex PCR; TCRdb's version includes in-frame clones alone and lacks a portion of them. Among fewer than 250,000 clones listed, 65% to 80% were seen once. The sequenced sample consisted of PBMCs. Every receptor here comes from a woman aged 40-49 years in good health and CMV-seronegative.

The V and J genes are TRBV5-8 and TRBJ1-2; D uncertain. The CDR3 length is 13 residues. V lost 0 bases, J lost 4 bases, and 7 bases lay in between. Germline CDR1 SGHTS, CDR2 YDEGEE. The CDR3 protein is CASSLDEIYGYTF. In nucleotides, the CDR3 is TGTGCCAGCAGCTTGGACGAGATCTATGGCTACACCTTC.

This clone was recorded a few times. The chain combines TRBV7-9 with TRBJ1-2; possible D gene TRBD1, 6 bases. CDR3 length: 13 amino acids. The ends were cut back, 2 bases at V and 6 bases at J, with 10 bases in the middle. Germline CDR1 is SEHNR and CDR2 is FQNEAQ (reference sequence). DNA of the CDR3: TGTGCCAGCAGCTTACAGGGGCGGGATGGCTACACCTTC. Translated, it gives CASSLQGRDGYTF.

The chain couples TRBV25-1 to TRBJ1-2; 9 nucleotides match TRBD1. In germline, CDR1 is MGHDK, CDR2 SYGVNS. The V segment lost 10 bases and the J segment 4 bases; nucleotides outside the gene matches: 4. The CDR3 length is 12 residues. As DNA, the CDR3 is TGTGCCACAACGGACAGGGGCTATGGCTACACCTTC. Translated: CATTDRGYGYTF.

For the CDR3, the DNA is TGTGCCAGTAGTACCCCAGGGTCTAATGAAAAACTGTTTTTT. As protein: CASSTPGSNEKLFF. The rearrangement joins TRBV19 to TRBJ1-4, with D perhaps TRBD1 (5 bases). CDR3 length equals 14 residues. The V gene's germline CDR1 is LNHDA and CDR2 SQIVND (reference sequence). The V end lost 4 bases, the J end lost 3 bases, and 9 bases lay between the germline ends.

V gene TRBV27 combines with J gene TRBJ2-2, with TRBD2 identical over 7 bases. The CDR3 is 14 amino acids. Germline V gene lookup returns CDR1 MNHEY and CDR2 SMNVEV (reference sequence). The V gene end was trimmed by 7 bases and the J gene end by 0 bases; junction bases not matched to a gene: 2. As DNA, the CDR3 is TGTGCCAGCATGGGGGGGACGAACACCGGGGAGCTGTTTTTT. Translation gives CASMGGTNTGELFF.

CDR3 in DNA: TGCGCCAGCAGCCAAGAGTTCTCCGATGGCTACACCTTC. The encoded protein is CASSQEFSDGYTF. The chain joins TRBV4-3 to TRBJ1-2, with D uncertain. The V gene's germline CDR1 is LGHNA and CDR2 YSLEER. V lost 0 bases and J 6 bases, leaving 8 bases between the germline ends. This CDR3 has 13 residues.

This chain connects TRBV2 to TRBJ1-3, with unresolved D. V lost 3 bases and J lost 0, with 6 bases in between. The CDR3 contains 14 residues. The germline V gene has CDR1 SNHLY and CDR2 FYNNEI. CDR3 coding DNA: TGTGCCAGCAGTGAGGAGCGCTCTGGAAACACCATATATTTT. Its translation is CASSEERSGNTIYF.

V gene TRBV14 combines with J gene TRBJ1-2; D is perhaps TRBD1 (6 bases). The CDR3 runs to 15 residues. The germline CDR1 and CDR2 sequences are SGHDN and FVKESK. The V end was cut by 5 bases, the J end by 7 bases, with 20 bases between. The CDR3: CASSAQGGWIGGYTF. The CDR3 region has the DNA TGTGCCAGCAGCGCACAGGGAGGGTGGATCGGTGGCTACACCTTC.

This clone appeared a single time. The chain is built from TRBV7-2 and TRBJ1-1; D not resolved. Germline CDR1 reads SGHTA; CDR2 reads FQGNSA. This CDR3 region has 16 residues. V shed 5 bases and J shed 0 bases, with 16 bases lying between them. In nucleotides, the CDR3 is TGTGCCAGCAGCACCCGGGGAGGGCGGGTGAACACTGAAGCTTTCTTT. This sequence encodes CASSTRGGRVNTEAFF.

The rearrangement links TRBV7-9 to TRBJ1-4; weak D call: TRBD1 (5 bases). This CDR3 region has 14 residues. Germline assignment: CDR1 SEHNR and CDR2 FQNEAQ (reference sequence). Trimming took off 3 bases at V and 8 bases at J, with 13 bases between the two ends. The CDR3 is CASSLGQGSEKLFF. CDR3 bases: TGTGCCAGCAGCTTGGGGCAGGGTAGCGAAAAACTGTTTTTT.

The chain employs TRBV6-1 and TRBJ2-7; 8 bases are a match to TRBD1. Germline assignment: CDR1 MNHNS and CDR2 SASEGT. This CDR3 spans 13 amino acids. The trim removed 6 bases at V and 5 bases at J, leaving 6 bases unmatched. This CDR3 is CASRSAGGNEQYF. CDR3 bases: TGTGCCAGCAGATCGGCAGGGGGCAACGAGCAGTACTTC.

On this clone: One end of the junction varies from germline; a read error may be responsible. The V gene is TRBV11-2, the J gene TRBJ1-3; 8 bases line up with TRBD1. The CDR3 consists of 15 residues. Per the germline V gene, CDR1 is SGHAT and CDR2 is FQNNGV. In DNA, the CDR3 is TGTGCCAGCAGCCTAGAACAGGGGGCTGGAAACACCATATATTTT. The encoded protein is CASSLEQGAGNTIYF.

The chain combines TRBV19 with TRBJ1-2, with a weak D call TRBD1 (6 bases). This CDR3 comprises 14 residues. Trimming left V 7 bases short and J 0 bases short, with 12 bases between. The germline V gene encodes CDR1 LNHDA and CDR2 SQIVND (reference sequence). The CDR3 here is CASTPNRANYGYTF. CDR3 DNA sequence: TGTGCCAGTACCCCGAACAGGGCTAACTATGGCTACACCTTC. Filled out from reference TRBV19 and TRBJ1-2, the complete variable domain reads DGGITQSPKYLFRKEGQNVTLSCEQNLNHDAMYWYRQDPGQGLRLIYYSQIVNDFQKGDIAEGYSVSREKKESFPLTVTSAQKNPTAFYLCASTPNRANYGYTFGSGTRLTVV.

The chain couples TRBV11-2 to TRBJ1-2; D gene ambiguous. This CDR3 is built from 14 residues. Germline lookup yields CDR1 SGHAT and CDR2 FQNNGV. Trimming cost V 3 bases and J 2 bases, with 10 bases left between them. The CDR3 sequence is CASSLGRQNYGYTF. In DNA, the CDR3 is TGTGCCAGCAGCTTGGGGAGGCAGAACTATGGCTACACCTTC.

The chain has TRBV19 and TRBJ2-1; D may be TRBD2 (6 bases). CDR1 and CDR2 (germline): LNHDA, SQIVND (reference sequence). Trimming shortened V by 3 bases and J by 4 bases, and 10 bases separated the two germline ends. This CDR3 contains 14 residues. The CDR3 nucleotides are TGTGCCAGTAGTATGGAGGGACCTTACAATGAGCAGTTCTTC. The encoded protein is CASSMEGPYNEQFF.